A single sample gave rise to the 2 T cell receptor beta chains below, sequenced in a study of blood T cell repertoires in COVID-19. Some clones are missing from TCRdb's copy, which holds only in-frame ones; the method was immunoSEQ multiplex PCR. The data contain about 300,000 clones, around 89% of them singletons. Sequencing was carried out using peripheral blood. These receptors came from a man younger than 35 who had recovered from COVID-19.

The CDR3 is CSVGRQMNTEAFF. CDR3 coding DNA: TGCAGCGTTGGGAGGCAGATGAACACTGAAGCTTTCTTT. The chain is built from TRBV29-1 and TRBJ1-1, with D unresolved. Germline V gene sequence: CDR1 SQVTM, CDR2 ANQGSEA. Trimming took 4 bases from V and 0 from J, leaving 9 bases between them. CDR3 length equals 13 residues.

In this sample, this clone turned up once. This chain links TRBV7-8 with TRBJ1-1, with D unresolved. CDR1 and CDR2 from the germline V gene are SGHVS and FQNEAQ. V was shortened by 2 bases and J by 2 bases, with 15 bases between the two germline ends. CDR3 size: 16 residues. CDR3 protein: CASSLNGAVLNTEAFF. The DNA for the CDR3 is TGTGCCAGCAGCTTAAACGGTGCGGTTCTTAACACTGAAGCTTTCTTT.